Each of the 8 T cell receptor beta chains below was sequenced from the same sample in a study of blood T cell repertoires in COVID-19. Profiling relied on immunoSEQ multiplex PCR, and the TCRdb table lists in-frame clones only, not all of them. The repertoire includes 50,000 to 75,000 clones, approximately 80% of them detected once, and 6.5% to 8.5% sits in the top ten. Sequencing used peripheral blood. These TCRs come from a man aged 55 to 70 with acute or convalescent COVID-19.

The gene calls are TRBV7-2 and TRBJ1-3; D possibly corresponds to TRBD1 (5 bases). Germline CDR1 reads SGHTA; CDR2 reads FQGNSA. Trimming took off 5 bases at V and 4 bases at J, with 9 bases between the two ends. CDR3 length equals 13 residues. The CDR3 reads CASSKRGGNTIYF. As DNA, the CDR3 is TGTGCCAGCAGCAAAAGGGGCGGAAACACCATATATTTT.

This chain links TRBV11-2 with TRBJ2-5, with 10 bases aligning to TRBD2. CDR1 is SGHAT and CDR2 is FQNNGV in the germline V gene. The CDR3 length is 16 residues. Trimming removed 6 bases from V and 7 bases from J; junction bases left unmatched: 14. This chain's CDR3 is CASSHLLAGGEGTQYF. As DNA, the CDR3 is TGTGCCAGCAGTCACCTATTAGCGGGGGGCGAAGGGACCCAGTACTTC.

The chain combines TRBV7-2 with TRBJ1-2, with D possibly matching TRBD1 (6 bases). With 5 bases removed from V and 5 bases from J, the gap between germline ends came to 15 bases. CDR3 length: 14 residues. Germline V gene data show CDR1 as SGHTA and CDR2 as FQGNSA. In nucleotides, the CDR3 is TGTGCCAGCAGCCAGTCCCAGGGGACGTATGGCTACACCTTC. Its protein is CASSQSQGTYGYTF.

The chain is built from TRBV7-9 and TRBJ1-1; 8 nucleotides line up with TRBD1. This CDR3 is 12 amino acids long. Germline CDR1 SEHNR, CDR2 FQNEAQ (reference sequence). J gave up 6 bases and V 8 bases, and 5 bases lay outside the gene matches. The CDR3 protein is CASEDREAEAFF. The CDR3 DNA reads TGTGCCAGCGAGGACAGGGAGGCTGAAGCTTTCTTT. The complete variable domain, with remaining parts taken from reference TRBV7-9 and TRBJ1-1, reads DTGVSQNPRHKITKRGQNVTFRCDPISEHNRLYWYRQTLGQGPEFLTYFQNEAQLEKSRLLSDRFSAERPKGSFSTLEIQRTEQGDSAMYLCASEDREAEAFFGQGTRLTVV.

V is TRBV4-1 and J is TRBJ1-6; D is uncertain. The germline V gene encodes CDR1 MGHRA and CDR2 YSYEKL. The CDR3 is made up of 15 amino acids. V was pared by 0 bases and J by 10 bases, with 13 bases between. The CDR3 nucleotides read TGCGCCAGCAGCCAAGATCTAACAGTCAGGTCACCCCTCCACTTT. It codes for CASSQDLTVRSPLHF.

The chain is built from TRBV6-1 and TRBJ2-1; 11 bases align to TRBD1. The V segment lost 2 bases and the J segment 14 bases; nucleotides outside the gene matches: 8. CDR1 is MNHNS and CDR2 is SASEGT in the germline V gene. This CDR3 has 14 amino acids. The CDR3 DNA follows: TGTGCCAGCAGTGAAAGGTGGGACAGGGGGACCAAGTTCTTC. Its protein is CASSERWDRGTKFF.

The chain couples TRBV28 to TRBJ1-1, with 9 nucleotides matching TRBD1. CDR3 length: 13 amino acids. Germline trimming cut 5 bases from V and 8 bases from J; bases unmatched to any gene: 6. The germline gives CDR1 MDHEN, CDR2 SYDVKM. CDR3 amino acids: CASSDPGQGEAFF. In DNA, the CDR3 is TGTGCCAGCAGTGACCCGGGACAGGGAGAAGCTTTCTTT. The variable domain in full, with the rest retrieved from reference TRBV28 and TRBJ1-1, is DVKVTQSSRYLVKRTGEKVFLECVQDMDHENMFWYRQDPGLGLRLIYFSYDVKMKEKGDIPEGYSVSREKKERFSLILESASTNQTSMYLCASSDPGQGEAFFGQGTRLTVV.

The chain uses TRBV29-1 and TRBJ1-1; no clear D. Germline V gene lookup returns CDR1 SQVTM and CDR2 ANQGSEA. This CDR3 contains 12 residues. Trimming stripped 1 base from V and 3 bases from J, with 6 bases between. CDR3 bases: TGCAGCGTTGAAGGAGGCTACACTGAAGCTTTCTTT. Translated: CSVEGGYTEAFF. The full variable domain, its missing parts supplied by reference TRBV29-1 and TRBJ1-1, is SAVISQKPSRDICQRGTSLTIQCQVDSQVTMMFWYRQQPGQSLTLIATANQGSEATYESGFVIDKFPISRPNLTFSTLTVSNMSPEDSSIYLCSVEGGYTEAFFGQGTRLTVV.